The clone carrying this TCR beta chain was seen repeatedly, ten times or more. The CDR3 spans 15 residues. V lost 5 bases to trimming and J lost 7 bases, with 18 bases between them. Germline CDR1 reads SGHAT; CDR2 reads FQNNGV. Original methodology: Reference gene primer amplification gave nucleated cell count estimates. Data came from immunoSEQ multiplex PCR; TCRdb stores just in-frame clones and leaves some out. The V and J calls and the clone size are those of that table, but D and trimming were determined from the DNA. This sample has roughly 250,000 clones, with roughly 79% found just once. This sample is drawn from a study of blood T cell repertoires in COVID-19. As for the study in general: Acute and convalescent COVID-19 specimens originated in the United States, Italy and Spain.

The origin of this receptor is a woman older than 75 with acute or convalescent COVID-19. The sample was peripheral blood. This chain uses TRBV11-2 with TRBJ2-1; weak D call: TRBD1 (6 bases). CDR3 coding DNA: TGTGCCAGCAGCCGTCTTGGACAGACAGCTAATGAGCAGTTCTTC. It is translated as CASSRLGQTANEQFF.